One sample yielded the 16 T cell receptor beta chains listed below, sequenced in a study of blood T cells in healthy people across ages (dated by TCRdb to 2014 to 2015). The library was produced with 5' RACE. TCRdb records Illumina HiSeq 2500 as the sequencer. A second PCR of roughly 6 to 12 cycles was run with a J-beta primer mix and a sample-barcoded 5' primer. Using fastp at Q25 and MiXCR, TCRdb reprocessed the public reads and kept productive beta chains. Here each entry gathers all rows of one CDR3 protein and keeps the most common genes and DNA. This sample is represented by more than 750,000 distinct CDR3 sequences; 29% of them were singletons. The ten biggest clones cover roughly 10% of the sample. The data were also submitted as part of a second study, on T cells of mothers and their children.

Sequenced input: blood. All receptors come from a woman aged 40 to 50 in good health.

This clonotype has a handful of counts. J is TRBJ2-1 and V is TRBV7-8; 8 nucleotides agree with TRBD1. This CDR3 comprises 15 residues. V shed 6 bases and J 4 bases; nucleotides not matched to a gene: 8. Germline assignment: CDR1 SGHVS and CDR2 FQNEAQ. The CDR3 reads CASRPGTGPYNEQFF. DNA for the CDR3: TGTGCCAGCAGACCGGGGACAGGACCGTACAATGAGCAGTTCTTC.

This clonotype showed up many times. This sequence joins TRBV27 and TRBJ2-3; possibly TRBD2 for D (5 bases). The CDR3 is 12 amino acids. In germline, CDR1 is MNHEY, CDR2 SMNVEV (reference sequence). Trimming took off 8 bases at V and 14 bases at J, with 20 bases between the two ends. Here the CDR3 DNA reads TGTGCCAGCCGGGGAGCGGCAATACGCACGTATTTT. Protein product: CASRGAAIRTYF.

V usage is TRBV4-1 and J usage is TRBJ2-7; 14 bases are a match to TRBD2. V shed 4 bases and J 3 bases; nucleotides not matched to a gene: 8. The CDR3 consists of 17 residues. Looked up from germline, CDR1 is MGHRA and CDR2 is YSYEKL. The CDR3 spells CASSPGLAGGWRYEQYF. The CDR3 DNA reads TGCGCCAGCAGCCCCGGACTAGCGGGGGGCTGGCGCTACGAGCAGTACTTC.

As regards this clonotype: An end of the junction differs from the germline gene, which may be a read error. This rearrangement joins TRBV5-1 to TRBJ1-2; TRBD1 might be the D (6 bases). CDR3 length equals 14 residues. Germline loops: CDR1 SGHRS, CDR2 YFSETQ. The DNA of the CDR3 is TGCACCAGCAGCCTTGGACAGATATCTGGTGGCTACACCTTC. This translates into CTSSLGQISGGYTF.

This clonotype was picked up many times. The genes are TRBV2 and TRBJ1-2, with TRBD1 as a possible D gene (5 bases). V was cut by 4 bases and J by 8 bases, with 14 bases left in between. This CDR3 is built from 13 residues. In germline, CDR1 is SNHLY, CDR2 FYNNEI. Here the CDR3 reads CASSAPPGGGYTF. The CDR3 DNA sequence: TGTGCCAGCAGTGCACCACCGGGGGGAGGCTACACCTTC.

This clonotype showed up just once. With a much larger clone just one base away, this may be a read error. The rearrangement joins TRBV10-3 to TRBJ2-5; 11 nucleotides match TRBD1. The germline gives CDR1 ENHRY, CDR2 SYGVKD. The trim removed 0 bases at V and 7 bases at J, leaving 7 bases unmatched. This CDR3 region has 16 residues. Here the CDR3 reads CAISESLDRGQGTQYF. As DNA, the CDR3 is TGTGCCATCAGTGAGTCCCTGGACAGGGGGCAGGGGACCCAGTACTTC.

This clonotype occurred many times. The genes are TRBV6-5 and TRBJ2-2; TRBD1 matches 7 bases. V lost 7 bases and J lost 7; bases outside the gene matches: 12. The CDR3 runs to 15 residues. The V gene's germline CDR1 is MNHEY and CDR2 SVGAGI. The CDR3 is CASTMRQGRGGELFF. The CDR3 region has the DNA TGTGCCAGCACCATGAGACAGGGTCGCGGCGGGGAGCTGTTTTTT.

This clonotype was picked up many times. The chain employs TRBV21-1 and TRBJ2-1. TRBV21-1 constitutes a pseudogene. CDR3 length: 16 amino acids. CDR3 sequence: CASSKGAGTSRLRRFF. Here the CDR3 DNA reads TGTGCCAGCAGCAAAGGGGCAGGAACATCGAGGCTCAGGCGGTTCTTC.

This clonotype appeared many times. This sequence joins TRBV28 and TRBJ1-2, with 7 bases identical to TRBD1. V shed 1 base and J 4 bases; nucleotides not matched to a gene: 6. CDR1 and CDR2 from the germline V gene are MDHEN and SYDVKM. This CDR3 has 15 amino acids. CDR3 in amino acids: CASSLFDRDGYGYTF. In DNA form, the CDR3 reads TGTGCCAGCAGTTTATTCGACAGGGATGGCTATGGCTACACCTTC.

There are a few counts of this clonotype. The J gene is TRBJ2-7, the V gene TRBV20-1, with D possibly matching TRBD1 (5 bases). V gave up 0 bases and J gave up 0 bases, with 12 bases separating them. From germline, CDR1 is DFQATT and CDR2 SNEGSKA (reference sequence). This CDR3 contains 15 residues. The CDR3 region has the DNA TGCAGTGCTAGAGACAGGGAACATTTCTCCTACGAGCAGTACTTC. It encodes CSARDREHFSYEQYF.

The chain uses TRBV12-3 or TRBV12-4 and TRBJ2-6; D not resolved. The CDR3 extends over 15 amino acids. V was cut by 3 bases and J by 2 bases, with 8 bases left in between. CDR3 nucleotide sequence: TGTGCCAGCAGTTTTCGAAGGACTGGGGCCAACGTCCTGACTTTC. It yields the protein CASSFRRTGANVLTF.

The chain uses TRBV7-2 and TRBJ2-3; TRBD2 matches at 7 bases. Germline V lookup: CDR1 SGHTA, CDR2 FQGNSA. CDR3 length: 15 amino acids. The ends lost 5 bases at V and 2 bases at J; junction bases unmatched: 7. The DNA for the CDR3 is TGTGCCAGCAGCCGGGAGGTCGGGTACACAGATACGCAGTATTTT. Translated, it gives CASSREVGYTDTQYF.

This rearrangement joins TRBV9 to TRBJ1-5; D unresolved. V was shortened by 2 bases and J by 3 bases, with 6 bases between the two germline ends. The CDR3 loop spans 13 amino acids. Germline V gene data show CDR1 as SGDLS and CDR2 as YYNGEE. CDR3 sequence reads: CASSVTVNQPQHF. The CDR3 coding sequence is TGTGCCAGCAGCGTTACAGTCAATCAGCCCCAGCATTTT. The full variable domain, its missing parts supplied by reference TRBV9 and TRBJ1-5, is DSGVTQTPKHLITATGQRVTLRCSPRSGDLSVYWYQQSLDQGLQFLIQYYNGEERAKGNILERFSAQQFPDLHSELNLSSLELGDSALYFCASSVTVNQPQHFGDGTRLSIL.

This clonotype was detected only a few times. A much larger clone sits a single nucleotide away, making a read error possible. This CDR3 is CTSSQGLAYYNEQFF. The CDR3 DNA reads as TGTACCAGCAGCCAGGGACTAGCGTACTACAATGAGCAGTTCTTC. The V gene is TRBV5-8, the J gene TRBJ2-1; 10 positions match TRBD2. Per the germline V gene, CDR1 is SGHTS and CDR2 is YDEGEE. This CDR3 contains 15 residues.

The sample holds a few counts of this clonotype. The chain links TRBV12-5 to TRBJ1-1; a possible D gene is TRBD1 (6 bases). CDR1 is LGHNT and CDR2 is FRNRAP in the germline V gene. V was cut by 9 bases and J by 2 bases, with 22 bases left in between. The CDR3 contains 16 residues. The CDR3 spells CARLLQGAYANTEAFF. DNA for the CDR3: TGTGCTAGACTTCTACAGGGAGCCTACGCCAACACTGAAGCTTTCTTT.

This rearrangement joins TRBV6-2 or TRBV6-3 to TRBJ2-1; D remains unclear. V was clipped by 8 bases and J by 5 bases, with 19 bases between them. The CDR3 covers 15 residues. CDR1 MNHEY and CDR2 SVGEGT come from the germline V gene. CDR3 sequence reads: CASSPAAGGHNEQFF. The CDR3 DNA reads TGTGCCAGCTCCCCTGCGGCAGGCGGACACAATGAGCAGTTCTTC.